This T cell receptor beta chain came from a study of Graves' ophthalmopathy and Graves' hyperthyroidism (dated 2018 in TCRdb). At the level of the whole study: Peripheral blood was collected before any treatment was given, at the time of initial diagnosis. In total, 135 blood samples were TCR-sequenced: 40 to 45 ophthalmopathy, some 75 hyperthyroidism and approximately 17 hyperthyroidism-to-ophthalmopathy patients. The approximately 95 discovery patients were divided at random into training and test sets in a 7:3 ratio. T-cell repertoires of thyroid tissue and blood were compared in over 5 hyperthyroidism patients. Following sample collection, hyperthyroidism patients were given methimazole at a starting dose of 30 mg daily, and ophthalmopathy patients were given high-dose intravenous methylprednisolone. The study used signatures of the TCR beta repertoire to tell Graves' ophthalmopathy apart from Graves' hyperthyroidism and to predict which patients would progress to ophthalmopathy. The independent validation cohort included 18 to 20 hyperthyroidism patients plus 17 patients who later progressed from hyperthyroidism to ophthalmopathy. To explore V-J signatures that distinguish ophthalmopathy from hyperthyroidism, a discovery set of 95 to 100 patients was enrolled, made up of around 40 with ophthalmopathy and fewer than 60 with stable hyperthyroidism. Study-wide findings and limitations: Most expanded thyroid clonotypes with a frequency above 0.001 also appeared in blood, which suggests that blood repertoires may reflect the immune response in the thyroid. In validation, the model predicted ophthalmopathy progression with about 64% sensitivity and 72.22% specificity; eleven to twelve predicted patients were CT-confirmed with GO in a median of approximately six months. Ophthalmopathy was separated from stable hyperthyroidism by the 13-signature model with about 89% sensitivity and about 81% specificity in cross-validation and with 80%/75% in the test set. Sample size was not predetermined statistically, and investigators were not blinded to group allocation.

There are 14 amino acids in the CDR3, from cysteine to phenylalanine inclusive. The kept DNA is CDR3 alone, 42 bases in frame from the first base. CDR1 and CDR2 (MDHEN, SYDVKM) derive from the germline V gene. V is trimmed back by 5 bases and J by 6 bases, and the junction contains 9 bases that no gene match accounts for. Patients with ophthalmopathy had moderately to severely active disease, with a Clinical Activity Score of 3 or more, a NOSPECS grade of 4 or more, and a disease duration of less than 3 months. Anyone with other autoimmune diseases, uncontrolled infections, pregnancy or lactation was excluded from the study. Clinical symptoms, serum thyroxine, TRAb, thyroid ultrasound and orbital computed tomography were used for diagnosis. PBMCs were isolated from around 10 ml of fresh peripheral blood by Ficoll-Paque density gradient centrifugation. Total RNA was extracted using Trizol reagent, and RNA quality was checked on an Agilent 2100 Bioanalyzer.

This clonotype was seen ten or more times. The target of this receptor is not known. The sample holds no much larger clone one base away, and base qualities are not on file. TCR beta CDR3 regions were amplified from RNA transcripts for repertoire sequencing. The first round was an RT-PCR using HTBI primers with the Qiagen OneStep RT-PCR kit, and this first round was followed by a second-round multiplex PCR, then size selection and purification. The libraries underwent paired-end sequencing with 100 bp reads on an Illumina HiSeq2000. Per the authors' processing: SOAPnuke was used to process the reads, removing any read that contained adapters or uncalled bases, had a mean Phred below 15, or lacked an exact match to the constant primer or identifier. COPE v1.2.5 was used to merge high-quality paired reads. Each unique nucleotide sequence was treated as a clonotype, and MiTCR v1.1 was used to align the clonotypes to the IMGT TRB V, D and J references. Analysis was restricted to V-J combinations with a frequency above 0.0001, which covered 99.2% of repertoires. For each V-J combination, a TCR clonal expansion and chaos score was defined as the ratio of F50 clonal expansion to chaos observed in the TCRdist matrix. Welch's t-statistics and random forest were used to narrow the features down to more than 10 V-J combinations, which were then fed into a naive Bayes classifier. Thyroid-blood repertoire similarity was quantified with the Morisita-Horn index. The public reads were reanalyzed by TCRdb: fastp trimming at Q25, MiXCR alignment, in-frame beta chains only. Merged by CDR3 protein, the rows form single entries marked with the most common genes and DNA. The V and J calls were determined by TCRdb, not by the authors. Across this sample there are about 210,000 distinct CDR3 sequences, with about 32% seen only once. The ten largest clones represent 8.5% to 9.5% of the sample.

This receptor chain uses TRBV28 and TRBJ2-7; 8 bases in between match TRBD2. Specimen: peripheral blood. The receptor comes from a middle-aged man with Graves' ophthalmopathy. Donor details come from another sample of the same person, matched by shared clones. The nucleotide sequence is given as TGTGCCAGCAGTGCCCTCGGGGGGGCCCCCGAGCAGTACTTC. The translation is CASSALGGAPEQYF.